This record concerns one T cell receptor beta chain sequence. Methods used by the authors: Counts of nucleated cells, estimated from reference gene primer amplification, were obtained. The data were produced by immunoSEQ multiplex PCR, yet TCRdb's version contains in-frame clones alone and is incomplete. The DNA gave D and trimming, while V, J and clone size come from that table. This sample carries some 380,000 clones, around 90% of them seen once, and the ten largest clones take 6% to 7.5%. This sample was included in a study of blood T cell repertoires in COVID-19. Study-level information: COVID-19 samples from acute and convalescent phases originated in the United States, Italy and Spain. PBMCs, B-cell-depleted T cells, or T cells provided the cDNA or gDNA that made up the material.

V lost 3 bases and J lost 4, with 13 bases in between. The germline V gene has CDR1 MNHEY and CDR2 SMNVEV (reference sequence). The CDR3 is 16 amino acids. The sample comprised peripheral blood. This chain uses TRBV27 with TRBJ1-6; D is unresolved. This TCR was recovered from a man aged 18 to 29 with active or convalescent COVID-19. The DNA of the CDR3 is TGTGCCAGCAGTTTGCAGGCAGAATTGTATAATTCACCCCTCCACTTT. This sequence encodes CASSLQAELYNSPLHF.